This T cell receptor beta chain appears in the sequencing data of a study of blood T cell repertoires in COVID-19. Per the germline V gene, CDR1 is SGHVS and CDR2 is FQNEAQ. The CDR3 runs 17 residues. Trimming shortened V by 1 base and J by 3 bases, and 18 bases separated the two germline ends. Sequencing was performed with immunoSEQ multiplex PCR; in TCRdb, only in-frame clones are kept and a portion is missing. The table includes about 73,000 clones, roughly 70% detected once. The count of this clone is one. Sequenced: peripheral blood. This chain links TRBV7-8 with TRBJ1-2; a possible D gene is TRBD1 (6 bases). This TCR was sampled from a man aged 55-75 years with acute or convalescent COVID-19. The CDR3 loop is CASSLEIRGTSDYGYTF. For the CDR3, the DNA is TGTGCCAGCAGCTTAGAGATCAGGGGCACATCTGACTATGGCTACACCTTC.